This is a list of T cell receptor beta chains from one sample in a study of T-cell memory formation after mild COVID-19. In TCRdb, the 5' RACE reads were re-called with MiXCR into one record per CDR3 protein. The sample lists about 350,000 distinct CDR3 sequences; 12% to 15% were seen once. Source material: PBMCs or a T cell subset sorted from them (not recorded which). These receptors originate from a man between 18 and 35 years old who had mild COVID-19 (a few samples of this study predate the infection). Cell type and time point are not known. The CDR3 runs from the conserved cysteine through the conserved F or W.

v_gene	len	j_gene	CDR3aa
TRBV7-9	16	TRBJ2-7	CASSPTGARTIYEQYF
TRBV20-1	15	TRBJ2-1	CSAHSGGSSYNEQFF
TRBV6-1	13	TRBJ1-2	CATRFQGANGYTF
TRBV5-1	13	TRBJ2-1	CASSLYTRTDQFF
TRBV12-3/TRBV12-4	12	TRBJ2-2	CASGRSHGELFF
TRBV7-8	12	TRBJ2-1	CASRALADEQFF
TRBV5-1	13	TRBJ1-1	CASSLDQNTEAFF
TRBV20-1	14	TRBJ1-2	CSARATGGGYGYTF
TRBV19	14	TRBJ1-2	CASSNPPHSYDYTF
TRBV4-3	19	TRBJ1-1	CASSHRLYDRDRGRSEAFF
TRBV12-3/TRBV12-4	17	TRBJ1-1	CASSFRVWGRGNTEAFF
TRBV5-1	14	TRBJ2-7	CASAVRTEAYEQYF
TRBV2	14	TRBJ1-5	CASSDQGRNQPQHF
TRBV5-8	16	TRBJ1-1	CASSLIRGKRNTEAFF
TRBV4-1	15	TRBJ1-4	CASSQGTGGTEKLFF
TRBV7-3	16	TRBJ2-1	CASSFGPSGGAGEQFF
TRBV7-3	12	TRBJ2-2	CASSFWDGELFF
TRBV7-9	13	TRBJ1-1	CASRLLEGTEAFF
TRBV4-1	14	TRBJ1-5	CASSQPQGFVPQHF
TRBV5-1	14	TRBJ1-4	CASSPWEGSEKLFF
TRBV7-9	18	TRBJ2-3	CASSLANLAGKSTDTQYF
TRBV5-6	15	TRBJ2-3	CASSLRGQGGDTQYF
TRBV12-3/TRBV12-4	15	TRBJ2-5	CASSLLAGAGETQYF
TRBV9	15	TRBJ1-4	CASSPEDRRGEKLFF
TRBV7-9	18	TRBJ2-2	CASSARDRVGLASGELFF
TRBV12-3/TRBV12-4	14	TRBJ1-5	CASSLVQGDQPQHF
TRBV7-2	14	TRBJ1-1	CASSSTWGNTEAFF
TRBV20-1	15	TRBJ2-3	CSASNWGRSTDTQYF
TRBV5-1	16	TRBJ2-2	CASSLRPTLLSGELFF
TRBV5-4	14	TRBJ2-3	CASSLRGGRDTQYF
TRBV4-1	15	TRBJ1-5	CASSQAHQGATPQHF
TRBV12-2	15	TRBJ1-2	CASRCRAGRQPGYTF
TRBV20-1	15	TRBJ2-3	CSAPVGGGASDTQYF
TRBV11-2	17	TRBJ2-4	CASSPNTGSRAKNIQYF
TRBV18	14	TRBJ2-3	CASTDREGADTQYF
TRBV7-8	16	TRBJ2-1	CASSLAPQPSYNEQFF
TRBV5-4	13	TRBJ2-2	CASLASNTGELFF
TRBV6-5	15	TRBJ1-1	CASSWASLGGTEAFF
TRBV5-1	15	TRBJ1-2	CASSDPGQGARGYTF
TRBV7-3	14	TRBJ2-1	CASSSSGGFGEQFF